This entry concerns a single T cell receptor (beta chain). What it binds is unknown. These data belong to a study of cytomegalovirus exposure and HLA in healthy donors. The CDR3 has 18 amino acids. V lost 4 bases to trimming and J lost 3 bases, with 27 bases between them. In germline, CDR1 is GTSNPN, CDR2 SVGIG (reference sequence). Whole-study findings and limits: In a later analysis, DRB1 alleles had the most associated TCRs; HLA-C alleles the fewest. Prior analysis indicated that the majority of TCR beta V segments exhibited productivity approximately 90% or approximately 30% of the time. A later analysis reported that several of the most significant clusters appeared to be linked to common viral pathogens, among them Epstein-Barr virus.

In the PCR, 60 Vbeta and 13 Jbeta primers were used. Measured with immunoSEQ multiplex PCR; TCRdb has only the in-frame clones, and not every one. The repertoire holds around 140,000 clones, with roughly three quarters as singletons. The chain uses TRBV30 and TRBJ1-2; a weak D match, TRBD1 (5 bases). The sample was PBMCs. This clonotype was obtained from a female donor in good health and CMV-seronegative. The chain's CDR3 is CAWTTDPLPQGGDYGYTF. The CDR3 DNA sequence: TGTGCCTGGACTACCGACCCCCTACCCCAGGGCGGCGACTATGGCTACACCTTC.